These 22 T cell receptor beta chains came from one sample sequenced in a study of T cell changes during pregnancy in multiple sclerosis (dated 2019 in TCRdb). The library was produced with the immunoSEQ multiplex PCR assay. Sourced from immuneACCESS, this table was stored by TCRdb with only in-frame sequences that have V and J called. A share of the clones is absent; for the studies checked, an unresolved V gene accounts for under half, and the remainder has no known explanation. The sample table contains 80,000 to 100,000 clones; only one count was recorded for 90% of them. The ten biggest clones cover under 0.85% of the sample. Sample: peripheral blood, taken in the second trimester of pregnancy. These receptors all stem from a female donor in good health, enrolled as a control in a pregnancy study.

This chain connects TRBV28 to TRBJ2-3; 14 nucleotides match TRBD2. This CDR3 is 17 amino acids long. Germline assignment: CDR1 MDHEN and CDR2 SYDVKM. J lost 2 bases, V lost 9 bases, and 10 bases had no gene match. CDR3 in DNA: TGTGCCAGTCCTCCGGGACTAGCGGGAGTTATCACAGATACGCAGTATTTT. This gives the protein CASPPGLAGVITDTQYF. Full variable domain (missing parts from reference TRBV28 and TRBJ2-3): DVKVTQSSRYLVKRTGEKVFLECVQDMDHENMFWYRQDPGLGLRLIYFSYDVKMKEKGDIPEGYSVSREKKERFSLILESASTNQTSMYLCASPPGLAGVITDTQYFGPGTRLTVL.

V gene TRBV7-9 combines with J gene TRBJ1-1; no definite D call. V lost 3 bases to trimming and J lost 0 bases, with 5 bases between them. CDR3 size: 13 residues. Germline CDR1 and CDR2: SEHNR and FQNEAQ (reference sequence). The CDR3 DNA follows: TGTGCCAGCAGCTTGTCCGTGAACACTGAAGCTTTCTTT. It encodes CASSLSVNTEAFF.

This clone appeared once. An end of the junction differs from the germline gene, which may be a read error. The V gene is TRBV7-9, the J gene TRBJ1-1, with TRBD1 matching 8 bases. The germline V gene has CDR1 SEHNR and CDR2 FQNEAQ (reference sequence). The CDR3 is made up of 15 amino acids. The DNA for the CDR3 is TGTGCCAGCAGCCCCAATACTGGACAGGGAACTGTAGCTTTCTTT. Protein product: CASSPNTGQGTVAFF.

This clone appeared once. CDR3 region: CASQTPGQTNEKLFF. CDR3 nucleotides: TGTGCCAGCCAAACACCGGGACAGACTAATGAAAAACTGTTTTTT. This sequence joins TRBV2 and TRBJ1-4, with 7 bases aligning to TRBD1. The CDR3 sequence is 15 residues long. The trim removed 8 bases at V and 2 bases at J, leaving 8 bases unmatched. The germline CDR1 and CDR2 sequences are SNHLY and FYNNEI. The entire variable domain, with the rest obtained from reference TRBV2 and TRBJ1-4, is as follows: EPEVTQTPSHQVTQMGQEVILRCVPISNHLYFYWYRQILGQKVEFLVSFYNNEISEKSEIFDDQFSVERPDGSNFTLKIRSTKLEDSAMYFCASQTPGQTNEKLFFGSGTQLSVL.

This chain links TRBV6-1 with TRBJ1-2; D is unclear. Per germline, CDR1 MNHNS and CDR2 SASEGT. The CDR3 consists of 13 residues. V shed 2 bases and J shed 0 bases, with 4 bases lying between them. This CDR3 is CASSEPTNYGYTF. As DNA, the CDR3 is TGTGCCAGCAGTGAACCCACTAACTATGGCTACACCTTC.

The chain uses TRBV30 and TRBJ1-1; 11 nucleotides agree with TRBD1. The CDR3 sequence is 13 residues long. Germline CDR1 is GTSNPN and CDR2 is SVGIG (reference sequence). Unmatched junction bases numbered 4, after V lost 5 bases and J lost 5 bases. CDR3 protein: CAWAGTGGTEAFF. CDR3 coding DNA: TGTGCCTGGGCCGGGACAGGGGGTACTGAAGCTTTCTTT.

The CDR3 sequence is CASSSGQGRDRDEQYF. CDR3 nucleotides: TGTGCCAGCAGTTCCGGACAGGGAAGGGACAGGGACGAGCAGTACTTC. J is TRBJ2-7 and V is TRBV6-6; 9 nucleotides align to TRBD1. Losses at the gene ends were 4 bases for V and 5 bases for J; bases not matched to a gene: 12. The CDR3 sequence is 16 residues long. The germline V gene encodes CDR1 MNHNY and CDR2 SVGAGI (reference sequence).

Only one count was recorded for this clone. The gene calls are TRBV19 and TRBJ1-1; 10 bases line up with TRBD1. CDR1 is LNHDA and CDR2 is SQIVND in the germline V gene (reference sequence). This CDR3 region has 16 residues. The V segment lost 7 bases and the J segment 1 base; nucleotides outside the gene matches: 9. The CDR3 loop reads CASTLTGGGSNTEAFF. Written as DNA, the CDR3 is TGTGCCAGTACTCTGACAGGGGGCGGTTCGAACACTGAAGCTTTCTTT.

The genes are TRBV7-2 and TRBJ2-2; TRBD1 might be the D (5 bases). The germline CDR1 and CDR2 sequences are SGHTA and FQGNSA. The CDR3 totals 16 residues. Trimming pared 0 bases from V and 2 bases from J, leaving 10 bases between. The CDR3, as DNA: TGTGCCAGCAGCTTAGCGGGGCCCCGTAACACCGGGGAGCTGTTTTTT. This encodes CASSLAGPRNTGELFF.

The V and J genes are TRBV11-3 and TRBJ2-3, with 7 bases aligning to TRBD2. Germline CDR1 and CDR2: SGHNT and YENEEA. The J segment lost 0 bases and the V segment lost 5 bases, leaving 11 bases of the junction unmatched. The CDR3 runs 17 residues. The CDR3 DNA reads TGTGCCAGCAGCCTGGGTCTTAGCGGGTCCAGCACAGATACGCAGTATTTT. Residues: CASSLGLSGSSTDTQYF.

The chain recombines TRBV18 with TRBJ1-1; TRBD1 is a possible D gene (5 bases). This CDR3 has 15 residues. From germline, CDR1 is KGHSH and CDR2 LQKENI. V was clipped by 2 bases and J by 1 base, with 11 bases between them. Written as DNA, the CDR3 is TGTGCCAGCTCACCAGTCAACGGGGGGAACACTGAAGCTTTCTTT. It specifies CASSPVNGGNTEAFF.

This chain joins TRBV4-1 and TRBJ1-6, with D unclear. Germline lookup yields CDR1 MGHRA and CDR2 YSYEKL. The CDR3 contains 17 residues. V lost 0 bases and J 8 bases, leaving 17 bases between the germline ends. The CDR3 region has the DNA TGCGCCAGCAGCCAAGACACTACAAGTACGGCTTATTCACCCCTCCACTTT. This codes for CASSQDTTSTAYSPLHF.

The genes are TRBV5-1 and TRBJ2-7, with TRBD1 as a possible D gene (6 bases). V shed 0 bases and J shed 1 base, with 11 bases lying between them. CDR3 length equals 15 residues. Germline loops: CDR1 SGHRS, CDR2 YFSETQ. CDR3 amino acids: CASSLGGQGSYEQYF. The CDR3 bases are TGCGCCAGCAGCTTGGGGGGACAAGGTTCCTACGAGCAGTACTTC.

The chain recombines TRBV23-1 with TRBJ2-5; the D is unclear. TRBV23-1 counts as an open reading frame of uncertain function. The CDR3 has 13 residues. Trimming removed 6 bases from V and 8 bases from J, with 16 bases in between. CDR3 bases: TGCGCCAGCAGCCCGGCCGACTTAGGAACCCAGTACTTC. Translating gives CASSPADLGTQYF.

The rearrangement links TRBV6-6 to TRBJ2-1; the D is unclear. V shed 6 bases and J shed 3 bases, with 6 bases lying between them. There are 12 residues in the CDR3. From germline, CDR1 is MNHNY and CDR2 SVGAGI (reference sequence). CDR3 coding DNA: TGTGCCAGCAGCCTTAACTACAATGAGCAGTTCTTC. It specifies CASSLNYNEQFF.

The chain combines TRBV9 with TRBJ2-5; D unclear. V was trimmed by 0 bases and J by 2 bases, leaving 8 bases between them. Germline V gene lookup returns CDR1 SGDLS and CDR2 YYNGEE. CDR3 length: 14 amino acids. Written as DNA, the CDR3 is TGTGCCAGCAGCGTAGACTACGGGCAAGAGACCCAGTACTTC. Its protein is CASSVDYGQETQYF. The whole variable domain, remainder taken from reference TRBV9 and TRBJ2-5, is DSGVTQTPKHLITATGQRVTLRCSPRSGDLSVYWYQQSLDQGLQFLIQYYNGEERAKGNILERFSAQQFPDLHSELNLSSLELGDSALYFCASSVDYGQETQYFGPGTRLLVL.

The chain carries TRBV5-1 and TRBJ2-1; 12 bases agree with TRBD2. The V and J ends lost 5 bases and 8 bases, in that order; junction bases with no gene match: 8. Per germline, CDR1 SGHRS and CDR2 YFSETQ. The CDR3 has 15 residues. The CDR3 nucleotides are TGCGCCAGCAGGGACCGGACTAGCGGGAACCATGAGCAGTTCTTC. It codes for CASRDRTSGNHEQFF.

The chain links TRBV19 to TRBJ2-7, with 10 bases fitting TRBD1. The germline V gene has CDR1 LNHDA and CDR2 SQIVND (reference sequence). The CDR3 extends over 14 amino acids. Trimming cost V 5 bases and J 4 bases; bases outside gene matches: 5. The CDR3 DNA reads TGTGCCAGTAGTGTGGACAGGGGGTGGTACGAGCAGTACTTC. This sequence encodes CASSVDRGWYEQYF.

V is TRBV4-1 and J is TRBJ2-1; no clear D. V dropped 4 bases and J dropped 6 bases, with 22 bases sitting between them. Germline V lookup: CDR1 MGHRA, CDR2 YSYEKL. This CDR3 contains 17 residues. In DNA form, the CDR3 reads TGCGCCAGCAGCCCGGCCCCCTTCCCCGCCGGCGGCAATGAGCAGTTCTTC. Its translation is CASSPAPFPAGGNEQFF.

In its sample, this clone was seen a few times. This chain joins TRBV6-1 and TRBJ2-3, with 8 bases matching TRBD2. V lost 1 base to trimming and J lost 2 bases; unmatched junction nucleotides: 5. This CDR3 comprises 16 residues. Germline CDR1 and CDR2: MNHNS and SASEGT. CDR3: CASSEVGGGHTDTQYF. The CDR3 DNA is TGTGCCAGCAGTGAAGTCGGGGGGGGCCACACAGATACGCAGTATTTT.

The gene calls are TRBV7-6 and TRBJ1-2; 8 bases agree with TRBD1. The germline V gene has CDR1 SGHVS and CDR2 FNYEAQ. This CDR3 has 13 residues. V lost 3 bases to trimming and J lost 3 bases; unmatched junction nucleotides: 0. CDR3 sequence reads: CASSLGQDYGYTF. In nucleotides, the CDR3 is TGTGCCAGCAGCTTGGGACAGGACTATGGCTACACCTTC.

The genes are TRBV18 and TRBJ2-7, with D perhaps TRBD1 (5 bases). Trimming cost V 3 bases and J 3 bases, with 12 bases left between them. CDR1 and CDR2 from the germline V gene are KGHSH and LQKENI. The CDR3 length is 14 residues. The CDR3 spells CASSPGPGNYEQYF. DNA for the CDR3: TGTGCCAGCTCACCGGGGCCAGGTAACTACGAGCAGTACTTC.